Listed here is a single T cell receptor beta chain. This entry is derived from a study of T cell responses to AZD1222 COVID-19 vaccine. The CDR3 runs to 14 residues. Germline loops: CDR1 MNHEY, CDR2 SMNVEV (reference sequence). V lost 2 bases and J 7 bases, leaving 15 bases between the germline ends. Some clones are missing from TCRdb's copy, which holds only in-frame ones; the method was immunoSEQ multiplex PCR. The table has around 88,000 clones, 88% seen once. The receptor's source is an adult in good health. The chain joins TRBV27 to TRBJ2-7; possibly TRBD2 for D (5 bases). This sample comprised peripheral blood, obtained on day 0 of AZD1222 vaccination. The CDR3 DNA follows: TGTGCCAGCAGTTTACGTACTAGAGGTGTGGAGCAGTACTTC. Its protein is CASSLRTRGVEQYF.